Below, one T cell receptor beta chain is given with its context. Profiled with immunoSEQ multiplex PCR; TCRdb holds only in-frame clones, not every one. The sample lists tens of thousands of clones; about 88% were seen once. This sample was included in a study of OX40 agonist ivuxolimab in advanced cancers. Study at large: Averaging approximately 60 years in age, with a range of about 23 to 79, the cohort was about 83% male.

With 1 base removed from V and 0 bases from J, the gap between germline ends came to 7 bases. The CDR3 is 14 amino acids. From germline, CDR1 is SGHRS and CDR2 YFSETQ. The chain couples TRBV5-1 to TRBJ2-5; D not certain. Material: CD4+ or CD8+ T cells sorted from blood, obtained in a trial of the OX40 agonist ivuxolimab. This sequence was found in an adult with an advanced solid tumor such as melanoma, head and neck, liver or kidney cancer. The CDR3 loop reads CASSLSGNQETQYF. The CDR3 DNA reads as TGCGCCAGCAGCTTGAGTGGAAACCAAGAGACCCAGTACTTC. The whole variable domain, filled in from reference TRBV5-1 and TRBJ2-5, reads KAGVTQTPRYLIKTRGQQVTLSCSPISGHRSVSWYQQTPGQGLQFLFEYFSETQRNKGNFPGRFSGRQFSNSRSEMNVSTLELGDSALYLCASSLSGNQETQYFGPGTRLLVL.